One T cell receptor beta chain is described in this entry. What it binds is not known. The CDR3 end falls 3 residues outside the read, so it is completed with the germline J gene. Germline V gene data show CDR1 as SEHNR and CDR2 as FQNEAQ (reference sequence). The CDR3 is 15 amino acids. Clones were sequenced by immunoSEQ multiplex PCR, and TCRdb holds only the in-frame ones, with some missing. Its table lists 20,000 to 30,000 clones. The data were taken from a study of T cells in women clearing cervical HPV infection. General study findings and limits: Associations may precede or follow infection; HPV-specific or memory T cells were not isolated. Repertoire richness, not evenness, was significantly elevated in CIN3+ cases versus controls.

Dot-blot hybridization genotyped cervical HPV amplified with MY09/MY11 PCR. Sequenced sample: blood buffy coat. The sequence came from a woman aged 18 to 75 with a cervical HPV16 infection that either progressed to CIN3+ or cleared (not recorded which). The gene calls are TRBV7-9 and TRBJ2-3, with D tentatively TRBD1 (6 bases). CDR3 loop: CASSRIRPGEETQYF. The part of the CDR3 DNA that was read is TGTGCCAGCAGCCGTATACGCCCAGGGGAAGAGACG.